Following are 26 T cell receptor beta chains from one sample sequenced in a study of T cell changes during pregnancy in multiple sclerosis. The protocol was immunoSEQ multiplex PCR, while the TCRdb copy is restricted to in-frame clones and leaves out a portion. The table has 90,000 to 130,000 clones, 92% seen once. The source was peripheral blood, collected in the third trimester of pregnancy. The receptors were sampled from a female donor with multiple sclerosis, enrolled in a pregnancy study.

This clone was recorded once. The CDR3 DNA reads TGTGCCAGCAGCGTGGGACTAGCGGGTGTCTACAATGAGCAGTTCTTC. This translates into CASSVGLAGVYNEQFF. The rearrangement links TRBV5-4 to TRBJ2-1; 12 bases map to TRBD2. Per the germline V gene, CDR1 is SGHNT and CDR2 is YYREEE (reference sequence). V lost 4 bases to trimming and J lost 3 bases; unmatched junction nucleotides: 5. The CDR3 loop spans 16 amino acids.

The chain joins TRBV18 to TRBJ1-2; 8 bases fit TRBD1. This CDR3 is 15 amino acids long. V shed 3 bases, J shed 6 bases, and the junction held 9 bases outside the gene matches. Germline V gene sequence: CDR1 KGHSH, CDR2 LQKENI. The CDR3 loop is CASSPPQGGMDGYTF. The CDR3 DNA sequence: TGTGCCAGCTCACCTCCACAGGGGGGTATGGATGGCTACACCTTC.

The chain couples TRBV7-3 to TRBJ2-3; weak D call: TRBD2 (7 bases). The germline V gene encodes CDR1 SGHTA and CDR2 FQGTGA. Between the trimmed V and J ends, which lost 4 bases and 3 bases, there was a span of 14 bases. This CDR3 region has 15 residues. This CDR3 is CASSWGGRHTDTQYF. CDR3 coding DNA: TGTGCCAGCAGCTGGGGGGGGCGGCATACAGATACGCAGTATTTT.

The chain employs TRBV13 and TRBJ2-4; 10 nucleotides line up with TRBD2. In germline, CDR1 is PRHDT, CDR2 FYEKMQ (reference sequence). With V trimmed by 2 bases and J by 7 bases, 8 bases remained unmatched. The CDR3 has 16 amino acids. The CDR3 loop reads CASSLKVRTSGNIQYF. The CDR3 DNA reads TGTGCCAGCAGCTTAAAAGTAAGGACTAGCGGTAACATTCAGTACTTC.

The rearrangement joins TRBV28 to TRBJ1-4; D is perhaps TRBD1 (5 bases). CDR1 and CDR2 from the germline V gene are MDHEN and SYDVKM. There are 14 residues in the CDR3. The V end was cut by 2 bases, the J end by 5 bases, with 9 bases between. CDR3 loop: CASSLRRANEKLFF. The CDR3 DNA reads as TGTGCCAGCAGTTTACGCAGGGCGAATGAAAAACTGTTTTTT.

The V and J genes are TRBV6-1 and TRBJ2-1; 10 nucleotides agree with TRBD1. CDR1 is MNHNS, CDR2 SASEGT, per germline. J was trimmed by 1 base and V by 4 bases; bases with no gene match: 4. The CDR3 spans 16 residues. CDR3 coding DNA: TGTGCCAGCAGTGTCTGGGGACAGGGGTCCTACAATGAGCAGTTCTTC. Residues: CASSVWGQGSYNEQFF.

The genes are TRBV5-6 and TRBJ2-7, with 7 nucleotides matching TRBD1. Losses at the gene ends were 1 base for V and 3 bases for J; bases not matched to a gene: 4. Per the germline V gene, CDR1 is SGHDT and CDR2 is YYEEEE. The CDR3 sequence is 14 residues long. The CDR3 region is CASSLQRDSYEQYF. The CDR3 coding sequence is TGTGCCAGCAGCTTGCAAAGGGACAGCTACGAGCAGTACTTC.

The chain links TRBV7-9 to TRBJ2-1, with 7 bases matching TRBD1. The CDR3 runs 15 residues. Germline assignment: CDR1 SEHNR and CDR2 FQNEAQ (reference sequence). V was clipped by 6 bases and J by 4 bases; unmatched bases: 9. The CDR3 here is CASRLPGQRYNEQFF. For the CDR3, the DNA is TGTGCCAGCAGGTTGCCGGGACAGAGGTACAATGAGCAGTTCTTC. Full variable domain (remainder filled in from reference TRBV7-9 and TRBJ2-1): DTGVSQNPRHKITKRGQNVTFRCDPISEHNRLYWYRQTLGQGPEFLTYFQNEAQLEKSRLLSDRFSAERPKGSFSTLEIQRTEQGDSAMYLCASRLPGQRYNEQFFGPGTRLTVL.

The chain joins TRBV29-1 to TRBJ1-2, with TRBD1 identical over 9 bases. The V gene's germline CDR1 is SQVTM and CDR2 ANQGSEA. The V gene end was trimmed by 7 bases and the J gene end by 8 bases; junction bases not matched to a gene: 11. The CDR3 totals 13 residues. The CDR3 nucleotides are TGCAGCGCGATTCGGGACAGGGACTTAGGCTACACCTTC. Protein sequence: CSAIRDRDLGYTF.

The chain carries TRBV19 and TRBJ1-2; 9 bases map to TRBD1. The CDR3 consists of 14 residues. Per the germline V gene, CDR1 is LNHDA and CDR2 is SQIVND (reference sequence). The V and J ends lost 7 bases and 2 bases, in that order; junction bases with no gene match: 5. CDR3 in amino acids: CASTSTGGNYGYTF. As DNA, the CDR3 is TGTGCCAGTACCTCGACAGGGGGAAACTATGGCTACACCTTC.

This chain connects TRBV11-1 to TRBJ2-7, with 9 bases identical to TRBD2. The CDR3 runs 13 residues. Trimming cost V 5 bases and J 3 bases; bases outside gene matches: 2. Germline values: CDR1 SGHAT, CDR2 FQDESV (reference sequence). The CDR3 DNA reads TGTGCCAGCAGCCCACTAGCGGGCTACGAGCAGTACTTC. Protein: CASSPLAGYEQYF. The full variable domain, completed using reference TRBV11-1 and TRBJ2-7, is EAEVAQSPRYKITEKSQAVAFWCDPISGHATLYWYRQILGQGPELLVQFQDESVVDDSQLPKDRFSAERLKGVDSTLKIQPAELGDSAMYLCASSPLAGYEQYFGPGTRLTVT.

The chain is built from TRBV6-1 and TRBJ2-7; TRBD1 is a possible D gene (6 bases). The CDR3 length is 15 residues. V lost 2 bases and J 3 bases, leaving 14 bases between the germline ends. Looked up from germline, CDR1 is MNHNS and CDR2 is SASEGT. As DNA, the CDR3 is TGTGCCAGCAGTGAAATTGCCGACAGGTTCTACGAGCAGTACTTC. Translated: CASSEIADRFYEQYF.

This chain links TRBV28 with TRBJ2-3; 9 bases map to TRBD1. Germline CDR1 MDHEN, CDR2 SYDVKM. The CDR3 is 15 amino acids. Trimming at V came to 8 bases and at J to 1 base, leaving 7 bases not matched to a gene. For the CDR3, the DNA is TGTGCCAGCCGTCCGGGACAGGGAGGCACAGATACGCAGTATTTT. Translating it yields CASRPGQGGTDTQYF.

This clone was picked up a small number of times. The CDR3 nucleotides are TGTGCCAGCTCACCACAATATAGGGCCGGCGGGGTCTGGGACTACACCTTC. Translation gives CASSPQYRAGGVWDYTF. The rearrangement links TRBV18 to TRBJ1-2, with D hard to call. The CDR3 consists of 17 residues. Trimming removed 1 base from V and 10 bases from J, with 25 bases in between. Germline lookup yields CDR1 KGHSH and CDR2 LQKENI.

The rearrangement uses TRBV28 and TRBJ2-7, with 8 bases matching TRBD1. Germline CDR1 is MDHEN and CDR2 is SYDVKM. V trimming: 4 bases; J trimming: 4 bases; junction bases outside the gene matches: 15. CDR3 size: 17 residues. Here the CDR3 DNA reads TGTGCCAGCAGTTCCCGATATCCGGGACAGGCCACATACGAGCAGTACTTC. Protein: CASSSRYPGQATYEQYF.

The CDR3 loop reads CASSPGTMEPQHF. DNA for the CDR3: TGTGCCAGCTCACCGGGCACCATGGAGCCCCAGCATTTT. The chain carries TRBV18 and TRBJ1-5; unclear D gene. The V end was cut by 3 bases, the J end by 8 bases, with 11 bases between. Germline V lookup: CDR1 KGHSH, CDR2 LQKENI. The CDR3 extends over 13 amino acids.

V usage is TRBV4-1 and J usage is TRBJ2-7, with TRBD1 as a possible D gene (5 bases). Germline-derived CDR1 and CDR2 are MGHRA and YSYEKL. This CDR3 contains 15 residues. Trimming pared 3 bases from V and 2 bases from J, leaving 14 bases between. CDR3 sequence: CASSHIQVPAYEQYF. CDR3 coding DNA: TGCGCCAGCAGCCACATACAGGTACCCGCCTACGAGCAGTACTTC.

The chain is built from TRBV28 and TRBJ2-1, with 11 positions matching TRBD2. Germline lookup yields CDR1 MDHEN and CDR2 SYDVKM. After removal of 5 bases from V and 0 bases from J, the junction contained 12 bases not matched to a gene. CDR3 length: 19 residues. The CDR3 nucleotides are TGTGCCAGCAGTCCCGGGACTAGCGGTCTTAAGAGCTCCTACAATGAGCAGTTCTTC. Translation gives CASSPGTSGLKSSYNEQFF. The full variable domain, its missing parts supplied by reference TRBV28 and TRBJ2-1, is DVKVTQSSRYLVKRTGEKVFLECVQDMDHENMFWYRQDPGLGLRLIYFSYDVKMKEKGDIPEGYSVSREKKERFSLILESASTNQTSMYLCASSPGTSGLKSSYNEQFFGPGTRLTVL.

The rearrangement joins TRBV9 to TRBJ1-4; no clear D gene. CDR1 SGDLS and CDR2 YYNGEE come from the germline V gene. Deletions cut 3 bases from V and 8 bases from J, with 14 bases between. This CDR3 region has 14 residues. CDR3 coding DNA: TGTGCCAGCAGCGCCCTATTAAGAGGGGAAAAACTGTTTTTT. Translated: CASSALLRGEKLFF.

The J gene is TRBJ2-3, the V gene TRBV19; 10 bases are a match to TRBD1. The CDR3 runs to 19 residues. Germline V gene sequence: CDR1 LNHDA, CDR2 SQIVND (reference sequence). With V trimmed by 3 bases and J by 1 base, 13 bases remained unmatched. Here the CDR3 DNA reads TGTGCCAGTAGTATGGGGGCTGGGACAGGGGTTGGTGGCACAGATACGCAGTATTTT. Its translation: CASSMGAGTGVGGTDTQYF.

In DNA form, the CDR3 reads TGTGCCAGCAGGTTCTCACAGGGACACATTGGCTACACCTTC. Translating gives CASRFSQGHIGYTF. The chain has TRBV28 and TRBJ1-2; possible D gene TRBD1, 6 bases. Trimming removed 6 bases at V and 7 bases at J, with 18 bases between. The V gene's germline CDR1 is MDHEN and CDR2 SYDVKM. CDR3 length: 14 residues.

This rearrangement joins TRBV6-6 to TRBJ1-5, with a tentative D call TRBD1 (6 bases). CDR3 length: 15 amino acids. Germline V gene lookup returns CDR1 MNHNY and CDR2 SVGAGI (reference sequence). The V and J ends lost 4 bases and 1 base respectively, with 11 bases between them. CDR3: CASSSRGGSNQPQHF. CDR3 in DNA: TGTGCCAGCAGTTCGCGGGGGGGCAGCAATCAGCCCCAGCATTTT.

V is TRBV27 and J is TRBJ2-7, with D possibly matching TRBD2 (5 bases). Trimming cost V 5 bases and J 9 bases, with 14 bases left between them. CDR1 and CDR2 (germline): MNHEY, SMNVEV (reference sequence). The CDR3 length is 12 residues. CDR3: CASSREGSAQYF. In DNA, the CDR3 is TGTGCCAGCAGTCGCGAGGGCTCCGCGCAGTACTTC.

This chain connects TRBV19 to TRBJ1-2; no clear D gene. V lost 4 bases and J lost 0, with 12 bases in between. The germline V gene has CDR1 LNHDA and CDR2 SQIVND (reference sequence). The CDR3 contains 15 residues. The CDR3 region is CASSTSQRSNYGYTF. As DNA, the CDR3 is TGTGCCAGTAGTACCTCCCAGCGGTCTAACTATGGCTACACCTTC.

The chain uses TRBV9 and TRBJ2-2; D is perhaps TRBD2 (6 bases). The V end lost 0 bases, the J end lost 0 bases, and 9 bases lay between the germline ends. Germline V gives CDR1 SGDLS, CDR2 YYNGEE. This CDR3 has 16 residues. CDR3 region: CASSVVGGANTGELFF. The CDR3 nucleotides are TGTGCCAGCAGCGTAGTGGGGGGTGCGAACACCGGGGAGCTGTTTTTT.

The table lists this clone with a count of one. The rearrangement joins TRBV30 to TRBJ2-2; 9 bases are shared with TRBD2. The CDR3 totals 16 residues. V shed 0 bases and J 3 bases; nucleotides not matched to a gene: 5. The germline V gene has CDR1 GTSNPN and CDR2 SVGIG (reference sequence). CDR3 sequence: CAWSVRLAGHTGELFF. The CDR3 DNA follows: TGTGCCTGGAGTGTACGTCTAGCGGGACACACCGGGGAGCTGTTTTTT.